These 29 T cell receptor beta chains came from one sample sequenced in a study of T cell responses to AZD1222 COVID-19 vaccine. The data were produced by immunoSEQ multiplex PCR, yet TCRdb's version contains in-frame clones alone and is incomplete. The table records 130,000 or so clones, around 83% of them present only once. Material: peripheral blood, obtained 28 days after the second AZD1222 dose. The receptors were gathered from an adult who received the AZD1222 COVID-19 vaccine.

This clone appeared once. The chain joins TRBV13 to TRBJ2-5; 7 nucleotides match TRBD2. CDR1 is PRHDT and CDR2 is FYEKMQ in the germline V gene (reference sequence). This CDR3 comprises 16 residues. Trimming at V came to 0 bases and at J to 2 bases, leaving 6 bases not matched to a gene. The CDR3 nucleotides are TGTGCCAGCAGCTTAGGACGGGTGGGGGGGCAAGAGACCCAGTACTTC. It specifies CASSLGRVGGQETQYF.

The rearrangement uses TRBV28 and TRBJ2-2; D may match TRBD1 or TRBD2 (6 bases each). Deletions cut 2 bases from V and 5 bases from J, with 15 bases between. CDR1 and CDR2 (germline): MDHEN, SYDVKM. This CDR3 has 16 amino acids. The CDR3 DNA is TGTGCCAGCAGTTTAATCGGGGGCGGAAAGACCGGGGAGCTGTTTTTT. Translation gives CASSLIGGGKTGELFF.

The chain employs TRBV10-3 and TRBJ1-1; no clear D. Germline CDR1 reads ENHRY; CDR2 reads SYGVKD. This CDR3 spans 14 amino acids. V lost 2 bases and J 3 bases, leaving 10 bases between the germline ends. CDR3 nucleotide sequence: TGTGCCATCAGTGAGGGGAGGTCGGACACTGAAGCTTTCTTT. It translates to CAISEGRSDTEAFF.

This clone has a single count. The chain combines TRBV7-9 with TRBJ1-1; a possible D gene is TRBD1 (5 bases). Looked up from germline, CDR1 is SEHNR and CDR2 is FQNEAQ (reference sequence). The CDR3 extends over 13 amino acids. V lost 5 bases and J 7 bases, leaving 14 bases between the germline ends. The CDR3 DNA follows: TGTGCCAGCAGCGAGATCCAGGGACGTGAAGCTTTCTTT. Encoded protein: CASSEIQGREAFF.

The chain links TRBV6-1 to TRBJ1-6, with D unclear. Germline-derived CDR1 and CDR2 are MNHNS and SASEGT. The CDR3 extends over 16 amino acids. V lost 3 bases to trimming and J lost 10 bases, with 19 bases between them. The CDR3 sequence is CASSDPHSPTISPLHF. The DNA of the CDR3 is TGTGCCAGCAGTGACCCCCACTCCCCGACCATATCACCCCTCCACTTT.

The rearrangement joins TRBV16 to TRBJ2-1; possible D gene TRBD2, 7 bases. The CDR3 has 16 amino acids. V was pared by 0 bases and J by 9 bases, with 18 bases between. Germline V lookup: CDR1 KGHSY, CDR2 FQNENV. The CDR3 loop reads CASSQSWGGARGEQFF. The CDR3 DNA reads as TGTGCCAGCAGCCAATCATGGGGGGGGGCACGAGGTGAGCAGTTCTTC.

The V call is TRBV5-6, the J call TRBJ1-5; possible D gene TRBD1, 6 bases. V was trimmed by 2 bases and J by 0 bases, leaving 12 bases between them. The CDR3 has 16 amino acids. Germline CDR1 and CDR2: SGHDT and YYEEEE. The DNA of the CDR3 is TGTGCCAGCAGCTTCGGGGGGCTTACTAGCAATCAGCCCCAGCATTTT. Its translation: CASSFGGLTSNQPQHF. Filled out from reference TRBV5-6 and TRBJ1-5, the complete variable domain reads DAGVTQSPTHLIKTRGQQVTLRCSPKSGHDTVSWYQQALGQGPQFIFQYYEEEERQRGNFPDRFSGHQFPNYSSELNVNALLLGDSALYLCASSFGGLTSNQPQHFGDGTRLSIL.

The rearrangement links TRBV7-9 to TRBJ1-1, with D unresolved. Germline V gene data show CDR1 as SEHNR and CDR2 as FQNEAQ (reference sequence). V gave up 8 bases and J gave up 0 bases, with 10 bases separating them. The CDR3 totals 13 residues. The CDR3 loop reads CASYQGVNTEAFF. CDR3 nucleotide sequence: TGTGCCAGCTACCAAGGAGTGAACACTGAAGCTTTCTTT.

The genes are TRBV27 and TRBJ2-3, with a tentative D call TRBD2 (5 bases). CDR3 length equals 15 residues. Germline loops: CDR1 MNHEY, CDR2 SMNVEV (reference sequence). V shed 4 bases and J shed 5 bases, with 16 bases lying between them. CDR3 in DNA: TGTGCCAGCAGTTACCGACGGGGTGAGGTAGATACGCAGTATTTT. This codes for CASSYRRGEVDTQYF.

The rearrangement links TRBV30 to TRBJ1-4; D unclear. The CDR3 is 11 amino acids. Germline loops: CDR1 GTSNPN, CDR2 SVGIG (reference sequence). Deletions cut 2 bases from V and 6 bases from J, with 4 bases between. As DNA, the CDR3 is TGTGCCTGGAGTCACGATGAAAAACTGTTTTTT. Encoded protein: CAWSHDEKLFF.

CDR3: CASSIRQTTGDREENTEAFF. CDR3 coding DNA: TGTGCCAGCAGCATCCGACAAACCACCGGGGACAGGGAGGAGAACACTGAAGCTTTCTTT. V is TRBV21-1 and J is TRBJ1-1; the listed D gene, TRBD1, was not tested against the DNA. TRBV21-1 is labeled a pseudogene. The CDR3 spans 20 residues.

The J gene is TRBJ1-1, the V gene TRBV18; D gene unclear. The CDR3 covers 15 residues. The V end was cut by 3 bases, the J end by 5 bases, with 16 bases between. Germline V CDR1 and CDR2: KGHSH, LQKENI. The CDR3 loop reads CASSPDHSGGTEAFF. CDR3 DNA: TGTGCCAGCTCACCCGACCACAGCGGTGGGACTGAAGCTTTCTTT.

The V and J genes are TRBV2 and TRBJ2-7; D is uncertain. V was clipped by 6 bases and J by 7 bases, with 25 bases between them. The CDR3 totals 16 residues. Germline V gene lookup returns CDR1 SNHLY and CDR2 FYNNEI. CDR3: CASSSPSVGVFMEQYF. As DNA, the CDR3 is TGTGCCAGCAGCTCACCCTCGGTCGGAGTGTTTATGGAGCAGTACTTC.

V gene TRBV5-1 combines with J gene TRBJ1-1, with D unresolved. This CDR3 is 14 amino acids long. Trimming took 4 bases from V and 2 from J, leaving 12 bases between them. Germline assignment: CDR1 SGHRS and CDR2 YFSETQ. The DNA for the CDR3 is TGCGCCAGCAGCCCCCAGGTCGGTAACACTGAAGCTTTCTTT. Translation gives CASSPQVGNTEAFF. The full variable domain, rest sourced from reference TRBV5-1 and TRBJ1-1, is KAGVTQTPRYLIKTRGQQVTLSCSPISGHRSVSWYQQTPGQGLQFLFEYFSETQRNKGNFPGRFSGRQFSNSRSEMNVSTLELGDSALYLCASSPQVGNTEAFFGQGTRLTVV.

By share, this clone ranks as medium-sized (0.01 to 0.1%). The V and J genes are TRBV6-1 and TRBJ2-7; the match to TRBD1 covers 9 bases. J lost 3 bases, V lost 3 bases, and 6 bases had no gene match. Per the germline V gene, CDR1 is MNHNS and CDR2 is SASEGT. The CDR3 extends over 15 amino acids. For the CDR3, the DNA is TGTGCCAGCAGTGACGAACAGGGGGCCTTCTACGAGCAGTACTTC. Protein product: CASSDEQGAFYEQYF.

The J gene is TRBJ1-6, the V gene TRBV4-1, with D maybe TRBD1 (5 bases). Germline values: CDR1 MGHRA, CDR2 YSYEKL. Trimming left V 3 bases short and J 9 bases short, with 18 bases between. The CDR3 loop spans 16 amino acids. CDR3 nucleotides: TGCGCCAGCAGCCAGACCCCACAGGAGGGACGTTCACCCCTCCACTTT. It is translated as CASSQTPQEGRSPLHF.

Comments on this clone: The sample holds other DNA sequences that translate to the same CDR3. The rearrangement links TRBV5-1 to TRBJ1-2; D unresolved. V was cut by 3 bases and J by 5 bases, with 8 bases left in between. The CDR3 is 12 residues long. Germline V gene sequence: CDR1 SGHRS, CDR2 YFSETQ. In DNA, the CDR3 is TGCGCCAGCAGCTCCGACATATATGGCTACACCTTC. Translating it yields CASSSDIYGYTF.

The V call is TRBV7-2, the J call TRBJ2-1; 9 bases are a match to TRBD1. The CDR3 covers 15 residues. After removal of 3 bases from V and 8 bases from J, the junction contained 8 bases not matched to a gene. Germline assignment: CDR1 SGHTA and CDR2 FQGNSA. The CDR3 here is CASSFRDREHHEQFF. The CDR3 DNA follows: TGTGCCAGCAGCTTCCGGGACAGGGAGCACCATGAGCAGTTCTTC. Filled out from reference TRBV7-2 and TRBJ2-1, the complete variable domain reads GAGVSQSPSNKVTEKGKDVELRCDPISGHTALYWYRQSLGQGLEFLIYFQGNSAPDKSGLPSDRFSAERTGGSVSTLTIQRTQQEDSAVYLCASSFRDREHHEQFFGPGTRLTVL.

The chain has TRBV4-2 and TRBJ2-7; D possibly corresponds to TRBD2 (5 bases). Trimming stripped 4 bases from V and 6 bases from J, with 10 bases between. CDR3 length: 12 residues. Per germline, CDR1 LGHNA and CDR2 YNFKEQ. For the CDR3, the DNA is TGTGCCAGCAGCCCCCCCGAGGGCGAGCAGTACTTC. As protein: CASSPPEGEQYF.

The rearrangement links TRBV5-1 to TRBJ2-3; 9 positions match TRBD2. Germline CDR1 is SGHRS and CDR2 is YFSETQ. The CDR3 is made up of 16 amino acids. After removal of 4 bases from V and 6 bases from J, the junction contained 12 bases not matched to a gene. The CDR3 spells CASSPTPAGGPDTQYF. Here the CDR3 DNA reads TGCGCCAGCAGCCCTACCCCGGCGGGGGGGCCGGATACGCAGTATTTT.

The chain joins TRBV5-5 to TRBJ1-2, with D tentatively TRBD1 (5 bases). Germline V gene data show CDR1 as SGHKS and CDR2 as YYEKEE (reference sequence). The germline V and J ends were trimmed by 4 bases and 8 bases, with 12 bases remaining between them. The length of the CDR3 is 12 residues. The CDR3 bases are TGTGCCAGCAGCCAACGACAGAGGGGCTACACCTTC. Protein sequence: CASSQRQRGYTF.

In this sample, this clone turned up a few times. The chain couples TRBV25-1 to TRBJ1-1; possibly TRBD1 for D (5 bases). Germline V gives CDR1 MGHDK, CDR2 SYGVNS. Trimming removed 4 bases from V and 4 bases from J, with 13 bases in between. There are 14 residues in the CDR3. The CDR3 coding sequence is TGTGCCAGCAGTGGGGGGGTTAGGGGCACTGAAGCTTTCTTT. It yields the protein CASSGGVRGTEAFF.

The chain combines TRBV19 with TRBJ1-2, with D maybe TRBD1 (6 bases). With 2 bases removed from V and 7 bases from J, the gap between germline ends came to 14 bases. Germline CDR1 reads LNHDA; CDR2 reads SQIVND (reference sequence). The CDR3 runs to 14 residues. The chain's CDR3 is CASSIRTAVPGYTF. The CDR3 nucleotides are TGTGCCAGTAGTATAAGGACAGCGGTCCCTGGCTACACCTTC. Complete variable domain (other parts from reference TRBV19 and TRBJ1-2): DGGITQSPKYLFRKEGQNVTLSCEQNLNHDAMYWYRQDPGQGLRLIYYSQIVNDFQKGDIAEGYSVSREKKESFPLTVTSAQKNPTAFYLCASSIRTAVPGYTFGSGTRLTVV.

The chain uses TRBV19 and TRBJ1-2, with TRBD1 identical over 8 bases. Trimming cost V 1 base and J 8 bases; bases outside gene matches: 3. Germline V gene lookup returns CDR1 LNHDA and CDR2 SQIVND (reference sequence). The CDR3 sequence is 13 residues long. As DNA, the CDR3 is TGTGCCAGTAGTATAGTACAGGGGGACGGCTACACCTTC. It codes for CASSIVQGDGYTF.

This chain joins TRBV5-1 and TRBJ2-4; D perhaps matches TRBD2 (6 bases). Per germline, CDR1 SGHRS and CDR2 YFSETQ. The V end was cut by 0 bases, the J end by 0 bases, with 7 bases between. This CDR3 is built from 15 residues. In DNA form, the CDR3 reads TGCGCCAGCAGCTTGGAACTAGCAGCCAAAAACATTCAGTACTTC. Protein sequence: CASSLELAAKNIQYF.

The chain has TRBV9 and TRBJ2-7, with D perhaps being TRBD1 or TRBD2 (5 bases each). V gave up 4 bases and J gave up 4 bases, with 18 bases separating them. In germline, CDR1 is SGDLS, CDR2 YYNGEE. The CDR3 has 15 residues. As DNA, the CDR3 is TGTGCCAGCAGCCCCGGGACCGGGGCGTTGTACGAGCAGTACTTC. Its translation is CASSPGTGALYEQYF. The variable domain in full, completed from reference TRBV9 and TRBJ2-7, reads DSGVTQTPKHLITATGQRVTLRCSPRSGDLSVYWYQQSLDQGLQFLIQYYNGEERAKGNILERFSAQQFPDLHSELNLSSLELGDSALYFCASSPGTGALYEQYFGPGTRLTVT.

The chain is built from TRBV6-2 or TRBV6-3 and TRBJ1-6, with 8 bases aligning to TRBD1. The ends lost 2 bases at V and 8 bases at J; junction bases unmatched: 20. From germline, CDR1 is MNHEY and CDR2 SVGEGT. There are 20 residues in the CDR3. The CDR3 here is CASSYTLDAVQGEKYSPLHF. The DNA for the CDR3 is TGTGCCAGCAGTTACACACTCGATGCGGTACAGGGGGAGAAGTATTCACCCCTCCACTTT.

The chain links TRBV9 to TRBJ2-1; TRBD2 agrees at 12 bases. The CDR3 totals 16 residues. From germline, CDR1 is SGDLS and CDR2 YYNGEE. The ends lost 4 bases at V and 4 bases at J; junction bases unmatched: 6. DNA of the CDR3: TGTGCCAGCAGCACTCGACTAGCGGGGGAATACAATGAGCAGTTCTTC. Protein product: CASSTRLAGEYNEQFF.

V and J are TRBV15 and TRBJ2-5, with D possibly matching TRBD2 (6 bases). V was pared by 1 base and J by 9 bases, with 18 bases between. This CDR3 spans 15 amino acids. The V gene's germline CDR1 is LNHNV and CDR2 YYDKDF (reference sequence). The DNA of the CDR3 is TGTGCCACCAGCAGAGGGGGGGTCATTAACGGTGCCCAGTACTTC. Residues: CATSRGGVINGAQYF.